Listed here is a single T cell receptor beta chain. Its antigen is undetermined. This table comes from immunoSEQ multiplex PCR, and its TCRdb copy is limited to in-frame clones, with some not included. The table records around 30,000 clones, roughly 80% of them present only once. The sample is drawn from a study of regulatory dendritic cells for organ transplantation. Study-wide findings and caveats: Among resting subsets, memory CD8+ cells contained the most alloreactive clonotypes. Memory CD8+ T cells were the most oligoclonal; naive cells were highly diverse. Mature dendritic cells appeared to drive more memory CD8+ clonal expansion than regulatory ones.

FACS sorted CD4+ or CD8+ T cells into CD45RA+ naive and CD45RO+ memory. This receptor was identified in a human donor in good health. Sequencing was performed on naive CD4+ T cells from blood. Subset meaning: CD45RA+ naive T cells.

CDR3 DNA sequence: TGTGCCAGCAGCGTTGGGGGGATTCAAGAGACCCAGTACTTC. Translation gives CASSVGGIQETQYF. The chain combines TRBV7-3 with TRBJ2-5; tentatively, D is TRBD2 (6 bases). V was shortened by 5 bases and J by 2 bases, with 12 bases between the two germline ends. The CDR3 runs to 14 residues. Per germline, CDR1 SGHTA and CDR2 FQGTGA.